The present T cell receptor (beta chain) was sequenced within a study of cytomegalovirus exposure and HLA in healthy donors. The study's findings and limits: Across donors, sequencing depth was assumed by presence/absence analyses to be roughly uniform.

60 Vbeta and 13 Jbeta primers were used in PCR. Only in-frame clones appear in the TCRdb table, and some are missing; sequencing was by immunoSEQ multiplex PCR. The sample holds some 76,000 clones. A remark on this clone: No antigen is known for it.

V shed 4 bases, J shed 8 bases, and the junction held 1 base outside the gene matches. This CDR3 spans 11 amino acids. CDR1 and CDR2 (germline): ENHRY, SYGVKD. The receptor comes from a man aged 35-49 years in good health and CMV-seronegative. The chain carries TRBV10-3 and TRBJ1-1; 7 bases match TRBD1. The sequenced sample consisted of PBMCs. CDR3 loop: CAISATGEAFF. The CDR3 DNA reads as TGTGCCATCAGTGCGACAGGGGAAGCTTTCTTT.